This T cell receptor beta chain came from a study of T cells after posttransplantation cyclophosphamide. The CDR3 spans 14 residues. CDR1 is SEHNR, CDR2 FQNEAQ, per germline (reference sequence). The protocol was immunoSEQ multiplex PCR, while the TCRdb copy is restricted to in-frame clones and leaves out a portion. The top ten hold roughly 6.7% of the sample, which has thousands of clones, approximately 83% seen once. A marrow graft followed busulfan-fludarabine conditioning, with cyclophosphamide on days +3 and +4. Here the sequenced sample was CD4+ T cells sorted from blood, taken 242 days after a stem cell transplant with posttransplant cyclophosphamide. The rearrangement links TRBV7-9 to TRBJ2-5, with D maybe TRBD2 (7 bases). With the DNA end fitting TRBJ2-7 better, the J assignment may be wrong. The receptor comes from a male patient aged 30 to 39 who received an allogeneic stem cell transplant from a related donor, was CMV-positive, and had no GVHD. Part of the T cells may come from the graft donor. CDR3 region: CASTGRGASYEQYF. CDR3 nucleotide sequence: TGTGCCAGCACCGGACGGGGGGCTTCCTACGAGCAGTACTTC.